This T cell receptor (beta chain) was recorded in a study of T cells in Graves' hyperthyroidism and ophthalmopathy. Patients having uncontrolled infection, another autoimmune disease, pregnancy or lactation were not included. Details on this clonotype: No antigen is known for it.

CDR1 is DFQATT, CDR2 SNEGSKA, per germline (reference sequence). V shed 5 bases and J shed 9 bases, with 22 bases lying between them. The CDR3 length is 14 residues. Regarding the study as a whole: A 13 V-J signature model discriminated ophthalmopathy versus stable hyperthyroidism. Ophthalmopathy got predicted by the model a median approximately six months before its onset. Most expanded thyroid clonotypes above 0.001 recurred in blood.

Regions amplified from RNA transcripts were the TCR beta CDR3 regions. The TCR CDR3 was amplified in a first-round RT-PCR using the HTBI primer set. From the multiplex PCR reads, TCRdb called clonotypes with MiXCR, one entry per CDR3 protein. The table has 500,000 to 600,000 distinct CDR3 sequences, 16% seen once. This sequence joins TRBV20-1 and TRBJ2-5; tentatively, D is TRBD2 (6 bases). Sample: blood. The sequence was collected from a woman between 18 and 30 years old with Graves' hyperthyroidism. The CDR3 region is CSAPGTPMGEAQYF. For the CDR3, the DNA is TGCAGTGCTCCCGGGACTCCTATGGGGGAGGCCCAGTACTTC.